The 30 T cell receptor beta chains below were found in one sample sequenced in a study of T cells after yellow fever vaccination. TCRdb processed the 5' RACE reads anew with MiXCR; each CDR3 protein has one entry. This table holds some 240,000 distinct CDR3 sequences, roughly 4% found once. The sequencing here drew on PBMCs, taken 15 days after the yellow fever booster vaccination. The receptor source for this set is a man between 18 and 29 years old who received the YFV17D yellow fever vaccine.

This clonotype was recorded a few times. This chain joins TRBV5-4 and TRBJ2-1; no clear D. The germline gives CDR1 SGHNT, CDR2 YYREEE (reference sequence). The CDR3 has 13 residues. V was cut by 4 bases and J by 5 bases, with 10 bases left in between. Written as DNA, the CDR3 is TGTGCCAGCAGCGGATTTCTAGACAATGAGCAGTTCTTC. Translation: CASSGFLDNEQFF.

In this sample, this clonotype turned up many times. This sequence joins TRBV12-3 or TRBV12-4 and TRBJ2-5, with no clear D. The ends were cut back, 5 bases at V and 7 bases at J, with 14 bases in the middle. The CDR3 covers 13 residues. The CDR3 DNA is TGTGCCAGCAGTAACGACACCCCGGGGACCCAGTACTTC. Amino acids: CASSNDTPGTQYF.

This clonotype was counted many times. V is TRBV7-2 and J is TRBJ1-2, with D possibly matching TRBD1 (6 bases). Germline assignment: CDR1 SGHTA and CDR2 FQGNSA. The CDR3 spans 14 residues. V gave up 5 bases and J gave up 6 bases, with 16 bases separating them. The CDR3 is CASSLGNGGDGYTF. For the CDR3, the DNA is TGTGCCAGCAGCCTAGGCAACGGGGGCGATGGCTACACCTTC.

This clonotype was found many times. This chain joins TRBV7-2 and TRBJ1-2; the match to TRBD1 covers 7 bases. Looked up from germline, CDR1 is SGHTA and CDR2 is FQGNSA. CDR3 length equals 15 residues. Germline trimming cut 5 bases from V and 6 bases from J; bases unmatched to any gene: 12. CDR3 region: CASSLSGHTGDGYTF. Here the CDR3 DNA reads TGTGCCAGCAGCCTCAGCGGGCACACAGGGGATGGCTACACCTTC.

This clonotype was detected ten times or more. The V gene is TRBV5-1, the J gene TRBJ2-1, with TRBD2 matching 12 bases. There are 16 residues in the CDR3. The V gene end was trimmed by 3 bases and the J gene end by 8 bases; junction bases not matched to a gene: 9. CDR1 is SGHRS, CDR2 YFSETQ, per germline. The CDR3, as DNA: TGCGCCAGCAGCTCCACTCTAGCGGGGGGGCTCTATGAGCAGTTCTTC. Translated: CASSSTLAGGLYEQFF.

In its sample, this clonotype was seen many times. J is TRBJ1-1 and V is TRBV20-1, with D unresolved. Per germline, CDR1 DFQATT and CDR2 SNEGSKA (reference sequence). This CDR3 comprises 15 residues. Trimming removed 6 bases at V and 6 bases at J, with 23 bases between. In nucleotides, the CDR3 is TGCAGTGCCCTGGGGTTCGGGGTCGGCCACGCTGAAGCTTTCTTT. It specifies CSALGFGVGHAEAFF.

Ten or more counts support this clonotype. The chain is built from TRBV19 and TRBJ2-3, with D perhaps TRBD2 (7 bases). The length of the CDR3 is 15 residues. The germline CDR1 and CDR2 sequences are LNHDA and SQIVND (reference sequence). Deletions cut 7 bases from V and 6 bases from J, with 20 bases between. The DNA for the CDR3 is TGTGCCAGTACTTCAGGGGCGGGGGTTCGGGATACGCAGTATTTT. This sequence encodes CASTSGAGVRDTQYF. Full variable domain (remainder filled in from reference TRBV19 and TRBJ2-3): DGGITQSPKYLFRKEGQNVTLSCEQNLNHDAMYWYRQDPGQGLRLIYYSQIVNDFQKGDIAEGYSVSREKKESFPLTVTSAQKNPTAFYLCASTSGAGVRDTQYFGPGTRLTVL.

Worth noting for this clonotype: A much larger clone differs by one base, so this may be a read error. The chain carries TRBV7-8 and TRBJ1-2; D might be TRBD1 (6 bases). The CDR3 consists of 16 residues. V lost 0 bases and J lost 7, with 18 bases in between. The germline V gene encodes CDR1 SGHVS and CDR2 FQNEAQ. This CDR3 reads CASSLAGQGRGVGYTF. The CDR3 nucleotides are TGTGCCAGCAGCTTAGCGGGTCAAGGCAGGGGAGTTGGCTACACCTTC.

At least ten counts were recorded for this clonotype. This chain links TRBV5-1 with TRBJ2-1; 13 bases fit TRBD2. The CDR3 contains 16 residues. The J segment lost 8 bases and the V segment lost 4 bases, leaving 9 bases of the junction unmatched. CDR1 is SGHRS, CDR2 YFSETQ, per germline. The CDR3 nucleotides read TGCGCCAGCAGCGGCCCACTAGCGGGGGGGCCCCATGAGCAGTTCTTC. Translated: CASSGPLAGGPHEQFF.

This clonotype was seen at least ten times. The rearrangement links TRBV20-1 to TRBJ2-2, with D uncertain. V was shortened by 4 bases and J by 1 base, with 10 bases between the two germline ends. The CDR3 is 14 residues long. Germline CDR1 DFQATT, CDR2 SNEGSKA (reference sequence). Written as DNA, the CDR3 is TGCAGTGCTAAATGCGACAAGAACACCGGGGAGCTGTTTTTT. Protein sequence: CSAKCDKNTGELFF.

This clonotype was recorded many times. The chain uses TRBV19 and TRBJ1-2, with 7 positions matching TRBD1. CDR1 is LNHDA and CDR2 is SQIVND in the germline V gene (reference sequence). J gave up 6 bases and V 7 bases, and 14 bases lay outside the gene matches. This CDR3 has 15 amino acids. The CDR3 DNA is TGTGCCAGTACCACCGCCGCTGCAGGGGGGGATGGCTACACCTTC. Encoded protein: CASTTAAAGGDGYTF.

This clonotype has at least ten counts. The chain combines TRBV28 with TRBJ2-7; TRBD1 matches 9 bases. Germline V CDR1 and CDR2: MDHEN, SYDVKM. The CDR3 loop spans 17 amino acids. V was clipped by 6 bases and J by 2 bases; unmatched bases: 14. Written as DNA, the CDR3 is TGTGCCAGCAGCAGCCCGGGACAGGGTTCAGGAACCTACGAGCAGTACGTC. It translates to CASSSPGQGSGTYEQYV.

This clonotype was seen many times. Because the CDR3 is missing its conserved closing phenylalanine or tryptophan, this is likely a read error. The DNA is left out, because the CDR3 cannot be placed on it with certainty; the CDR3 is given as TCRdb lists it. The CDR3 spells CASSRRTGYRS. J is TRBJ2-7 and V is TRBV21-1; the DNA was not used to check the table's D call, TRBD1. TRBV21-1 is noted as a pseudogene. The CDR3 is 11 residues long, ends included.

The sample holds many counts of this clonotype. J is TRBJ1-5 and V is TRBV12-3 or TRBV12-4, with TRBD1 as a possible D gene (6 bases). The CDR3 consists of 14 residues. V was trimmed by 6 bases and J by 4 bases, leaving 13 bases between them. The CDR3 here is CASSPQGNNQPQHF. The CDR3 coding sequence is TGTGCCAGCAGCCCCCAGGGGAATAATCAGCCCCAGCATTTT.

This clonotype appeared many times. The chain carries TRBV27 and TRBJ1-4; TRBD1 might be the D (5 bases). V lost 1 base and J 14 bases, leaving 14 bases between the germline ends. Germline assignment: CDR1 MNHEY and CDR2 SMNVEV (reference sequence). This CDR3 has 13 residues. The CDR3 bases are TGTGCCAGCAGTTTATTTCGAGGGACGTACCTGTTTTTT. Translating gives CASSLFRGTYLFF.

This clonotype was found many times. The chain joins TRBV24-1 to TRBJ2-1, with a possible D match to TRBD1 (6 bases). Deletions cut 4 bases from V and 1 base from J, with 16 bases between. The CDR3 covers 17 residues. CDR1 is KGHDR, CDR2 SFDVKD, per germline. The CDR3 coding sequence is TGTGCCACCAGTGACTACACAGGGCAGGGGTCCTACAATGAGCAGTTCTTC. As protein: CATSDYTGQGSYNEQFF.

This clonotype was picked up many times. The J gene is TRBJ2-2, the V gene TRBV12-3 or TRBV12-4; maybe TRBD2 (7 bases). Trimming shortened V by 3 bases and J by 6 bases, and 14 bases separated the two germline ends. This CDR3 region has 15 residues. The CDR3 reads CASSFGGGPSGELFF. CDR3 coding DNA: TGTGCCAGCAGTTTTGGGGGGGGCCCCTCCGGGGAGCTGTTTTTT.

This clonotype occurred many times. The genes are TRBV12-3 or TRBV12-4 and TRBJ1-2, with 12 bases aligning to TRBD1. Losses at the gene ends were 5 bases for V and 8 bases for J; bases not matched to a gene: 12. This CDR3 has 16 residues. The CDR3 protein is CASSGSGTGGLRGYTF. DNA of the CDR3: TGTGCCAGCAGTGGATCCGGGACAGGGGGCCTTCGGGGCTACACCTTC.

This clonotype was detected many times. The chain links TRBV11-2 to TRBJ1-2, with D perhaps TRBD1 (5 bases). This CDR3 comprises 14 residues. The germline gives CDR1 SGHAT, CDR2 FQNNGV. The ends were cut back, 5 bases at V and 4 bases at J, with 14 bases in the middle. The DNA for the CDR3 is TGTGCCAGCAGCCTCATAAGGGGAGGCTATGGCTACACCTTC. Protein sequence: CASSLIRGGYGYTF.

This clonotype was detected ten times or more. V and J are TRBV7-9 and TRBJ2-2; possibly TRBD2 for D (6 bases). Per the germline V gene, CDR1 is SEHNR and CDR2 is FQNEAQ (reference sequence). The germline V and J ends were trimmed by 5 bases and 7 bases, with 11 bases remaining between them. The CDR3 has 13 residues. This chain's CDR3 is CASSPWRDGELFF. Here the CDR3 DNA reads TGTGCCAGCAGCCCCTGGAGGGACGGGGAGCTGTTTTTT.

Ten or more counts support this clonotype. The chain uses TRBV27 and TRBJ2-1; D assignment may be TRBD1 or TRBD2 (6 bases each). CDR1 is MNHEY, CDR2 SMNVEV, per germline (reference sequence). The V gene lost 9 bases and the J gene lost 4 bases, with 16 bases spanning the gap. The CDR3 has 14 amino acids. This chain's CDR3 is CASSRGVSYNEQFF. The CDR3 DNA is TGTGCCAGTAGTAGGGGGGTCTCTTACAATGAGCAGTTCTTC.

This clonotype appeared many times. This chain joins TRBV7-7 and TRBJ2-1; the match to TRBD2 covers 10 bases. The germline V gene has CDR1 SSHAT and CDR2 FNYEAQ (reference sequence). Unmatched junction bases numbered 15, after V lost 4 bases and J lost 12 bases. CDR3 length: 16 amino acids. In DNA, the CDR3 is TGTGCCAGCAGCTCATCCCCAGCGGGGGGGCCGCATAGGCAGTTCTTC. Its translation is CASSSSPAGGPHRQFF.

This clonotype has a count of ten or more. The V and J genes are TRBV29-1 and TRBJ2-1; D is perhaps TRBD1 or TRBD2 (5 bases each). Germline V gene data show CDR1 as SQVTM and CDR2 as ANQGSEA. Trimming removed 5 bases from V and 10 bases from J, with 12 bases in between. The CDR3 sequence is 11 residues long. CDR3 loop: CSVLPGTEQFF. In DNA form, the CDR3 reads TGCAGCGTTCTCCCAGGGACCGAGCAGTTCTTC.

This clonotype was detected ten times or more. V gene TRBV6-6 combines with J gene TRBJ2-3; possible D gene TRBD2, 5 bases. Trimming shortened V by 0 bases and J by 2 bases, and 15 bases separated the two germline ends. CDR3 size: 17 residues. Germline CDR1 reads MNHNY; CDR2 reads SVGAGI (reference sequence). The CDR3: CASSYSARGRDTDTQYF. CDR3 coding DNA: TGTGCCAGCAGTTACTCAGCCCGGGGAAGGGACACAGATACGCAGTATTTT.

In this sample, this clonotype turned up many times. This chain links TRBV7-6 with TRBJ2-1; a possible D gene is TRBD1 (6 bases). Trimming took 1 base from V and 6 from J, leaving 13 bases between them. Germline V gives CDR1 SGHVS, CDR2 FNYEAQ. The CDR3 extends over 15 amino acids. Written as DNA, the CDR3 is TGTGCCAGCAGCTTAGGGACAGCGAATACCAATGAGCAGTTCTTC. This translates into CASSLGTANTNEQFF.

The table lists this clonotype with many counts. The chain employs TRBV4-1 and TRBJ1-1; D call uncertain. Trimming shortened V by 1 base and J by 2 bases, and 17 bases separated the two germline ends. Germline-derived CDR1 and CDR2 are MGHRA and YSYEKL. The CDR3 spans 17 residues. The DNA of the CDR3 is TGCGCCAGCAGCCAAGCCGCCCCTGGTCGACCTAACACTGAAGCTTTCTTT. This translates into CASSQAAPGRPNTEAFF.

This clonotype showed up many times. The chain has TRBV5-1 and TRBJ1-1; TRBD1 aligns across 7 bases. The CDR3 is 14 residues long. Looked up from germline, CDR1 is SGHRS and CDR2 is YFSETQ. J was trimmed by 3 bases and V by 4 bases; bases with no gene match: 6. The CDR3 region has the DNA TGCGCCAGCAGCACTACAGGGGCGGACACTGAAGCTTTCTTT. Translation: CASSTTGADTEAFF.

A word on this clonotype: With a much larger clone just one base away, this may be a read error. The chain employs TRBV5-5 and TRBJ1-1; D is unclear. CDR3 size: 14 residues. V lost 0 bases and J 1 base, leaving 7 bases between the germline ends. Germline V gene data show CDR1 as SGHKS and CDR2 as YYEKEE (reference sequence). The CDR3 here is CASSLEQQNTEAFF. The CDR3 nucleotides are TGTGCCAGCAGCTTGGAACAGCAGAACACTGAAGCTTTCTTT.

This clonotype has at least ten counts. This sequence joins TRBV10-2 and TRBJ2-3; the match to TRBD1 covers 10 bases. Per the germline V gene, CDR1 is WSHSY and CDR2 is SAAADI. This CDR3 comprises 13 residues. Trimming at V came to 6 bases and at J to 5 bases, leaving 2 bases not matched to a gene. This CDR3 is CASRGTGEDTQYF. Here the CDR3 DNA reads TGCGCCAGCAGAGGGACAGGGGAAGATACGCAGTATTTT.

The table lists this clonotype with many counts. V usage is TRBV5-4 and J usage is TRBJ2-3, with D tentatively TRBD2 (7 bases). V was clipped by 5 bases and J by 5 bases, with 18 bases between them. The length of the CDR3 is 15 residues. Germline V CDR1 and CDR2: SGHNT, YYREEE (reference sequence). The CDR3: CASSRGRGPGDTQYF. CDR3 DNA: TGTGCCAGCAGTAGGGGGAGGGGCCCGGGAGATACGCAGTATTTT.